This T cell receptor beta chain derives from a study of shared clonotypes between healthy human individuals. Turning to the study itself: The donor pool was made up of two women and three men aged 18 to 49.

This clone was recorded once. Its target is unknown. Here immunoSEQ multiplex PCR was the method, and the copy in TCRdb shows in-frame clones only, minus some. The profile shows about a million clones, around 77% of them singletons. Study-wide results and limits: Read depth was anticipated to influence clonotype sharing among donors. There were few donors, and this limited the genetic and exposure-history diversity represented. Rarefaction revealed incomplete sorted-subset sequencing despite large depth.

Losses at the gene ends were 6 bases for V and 2 bases for J; bases not matched to a gene: 2. CDR1 is MDHEN, CDR2 SYDVKM, per germline. The CDR3 spans 13 residues. This chain links TRBV28 with TRBJ1-2; 8 bases match TRBD1. Material: memory CD4+ T cells from PBMCs. Regarding subset: CD45RA-negative fraction. The receptor's source is a young man in good health. Some clones in this sample may be carry-over from other donors' samples. CDR3 DNA sequence: TGTGCCAGCAGCTACAGGGGGAACTATGGCTACACCTTC. This sequence encodes CASSYRGNYGYTF.